This paragraph reports one T cell receptor (beta chain). Its target is unknown. Germline and junction disagree at one end, which may indicate a read error. 60 Vbeta and 13 Jbeta primers were used in PCR. The method was immunoSEQ multiplex PCR; TCRdb's version includes in-frame clones alone and lacks a portion of them. The sample yields 150,000 to 160,000 clones, roughly 80% seen once. The entry originates in a study of cytomegalovirus exposure and HLA in healthy donors. Points from the study as a whole: A later analysis reportedly identified an Asian-associated ancestry cluster as carrying fewer N-insertions than the roughly 600-donor mean. Analysis performed later found more than 15,000 TCR beta sequences associated with HLA alleles at 0.05 false discovery rate. An analysis done earlier found most TCR beta V segments productive about 87% or about 30% of the time.

CDR1 is SSHAT and CDR2 is FNYEAQ in the germline V gene (reference sequence). This CDR3 has 15 residues. The chain employs TRBV7-7 and TRBJ2-7; TRBD2 aligns across 14 bases. The sample was PBMCs. The receptor was isolated from a man aged 25 to 40 in good health and CMV-seropositive. This chain's CDR3 is CASSPGGLAGVEQYF. CDR3 coding DNA: TGTGCTAGCAGCCCCGGGGGACTAGCGGGAGTCGAGCAGTACTTC. The variable domain in full, completed from reference TRBV7-7 and TRBJ2-7, reads GAGVSQSPRYKVTKRGQDVTLRCDPISSHATLYWYQQALGQGPEFLTYFNYEAQPDKSGLPSDRFSAERPEGSISTLTIQRTEQRDSAMYRCASSPGGLAGVEQYFGPGTRLTVT.